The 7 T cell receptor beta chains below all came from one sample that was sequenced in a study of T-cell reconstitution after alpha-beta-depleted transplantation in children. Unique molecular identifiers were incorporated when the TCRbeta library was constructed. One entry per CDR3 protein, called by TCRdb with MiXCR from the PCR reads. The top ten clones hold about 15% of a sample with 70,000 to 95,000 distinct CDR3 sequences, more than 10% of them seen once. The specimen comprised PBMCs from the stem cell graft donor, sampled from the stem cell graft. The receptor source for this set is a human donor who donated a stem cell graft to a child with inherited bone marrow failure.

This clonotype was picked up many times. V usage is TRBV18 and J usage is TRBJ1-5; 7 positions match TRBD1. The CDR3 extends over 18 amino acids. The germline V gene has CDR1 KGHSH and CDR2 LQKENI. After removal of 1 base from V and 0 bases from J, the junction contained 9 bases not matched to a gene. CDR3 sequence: CASSPLRTGQYSNQPQHF. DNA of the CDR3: TGTGCCAGCTCACCACTTAGGACAGGCCAATATAGCAATCAGCCCCAGCATTTT.

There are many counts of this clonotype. The CDR3 DNA is TGTGCCAGCAGCCTAGGGATAGGCAAGACCCAGTACTTC. It is translated as CASSLGIGKTQYF. The chain uses TRBV7-2 and TRBJ2-5, with D hard to call. Germline CDR1 reads SGHTA; CDR2 reads FQGNSA. The CDR3 runs to 13 residues. Trimming removed 5 bases from V and 6 bases from J, with 13 bases in between.

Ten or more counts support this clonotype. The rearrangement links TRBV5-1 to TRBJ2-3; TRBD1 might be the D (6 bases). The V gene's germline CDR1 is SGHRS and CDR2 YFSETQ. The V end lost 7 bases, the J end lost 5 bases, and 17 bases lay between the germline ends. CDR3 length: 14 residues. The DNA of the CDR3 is TGCGCCAGCGGGTCCTGGGGGACAAGAGATACGCAGTATTTT. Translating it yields CASGSWGTRDTQYF.

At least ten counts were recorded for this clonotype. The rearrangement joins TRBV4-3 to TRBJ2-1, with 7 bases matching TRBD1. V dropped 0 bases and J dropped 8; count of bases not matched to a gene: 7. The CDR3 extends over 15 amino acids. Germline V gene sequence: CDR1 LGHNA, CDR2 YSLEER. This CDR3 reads CASSQESQGTYEQFF. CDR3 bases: TGCGCCAGCAGCCAAGAGTCACAGGGGACCTATGAGCAGTTCTTC.

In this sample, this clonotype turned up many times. Here the CDR3 reads CSARTLAGDSGANVLTF. The CDR3 DNA is TGCAGTGCTAGAACTCTAGCGGGGGACTCTGGGGCCAACGTCCTGACTTTC. V and J are TRBV20-1 and TRBJ2-6; 10 bases are shared with TRBD2. Unmatched junction bases numbered 4, after V lost 2 bases and J lost 0 bases. Germline CDR1 and CDR2: DFQATT and SNEGSKA (reference sequence). This CDR3 is 17 amino acids long.

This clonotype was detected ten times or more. This CDR3 reads CSVAPGQGIYGYTF. The CDR3 DNA reads TGCAGCGTTGCTCCGGGACAGGGGATCTATGGCTACACCTTC. This sequence joins TRBV29-1 and TRBJ1-2; the match to TRBD1 covers 10 bases. The CDR3 has 14 residues. Germline-derived CDR1 and CDR2 are SQVTM and ANQGSEA. The V and J ends lost 4 bases and 4 bases, in that order; junction bases with no gene match: 6.

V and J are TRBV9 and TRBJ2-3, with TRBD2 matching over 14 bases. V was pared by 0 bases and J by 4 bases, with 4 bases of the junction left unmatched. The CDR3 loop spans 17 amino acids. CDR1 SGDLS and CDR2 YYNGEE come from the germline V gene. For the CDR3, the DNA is TGTGCCAGCAGCGTAGGGGGACTAGCGGGAGTATCAGATACGCAGTATTTT. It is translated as CASSVGGLAGVSDTQYF. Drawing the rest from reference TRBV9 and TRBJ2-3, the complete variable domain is DSGVTQTPKHLITATGQRVTLRCSPRSGDLSVYWYQQSLDQGLQFLIQYYNGEERAKGNILERFSAQQFPDLHSELNLSSLELGDSALYFCASSVGGLAGVSDTQYFGPGTRLTVL.